This T cell receptor beta chain was sequenced for a study of blood T cells in healthy people across ages. Only a few counts were recorded for this clonotype. Germline lookup yields CDR1 MGHRA and CDR2 YSYEKL. Germline trimming cut 5 bases from V and 0 bases from J; bases unmatched to any gene: 12. CDR3 length equals 17 residues. Using a J-beta primer mix together with a sample-barcoded 5' primer, a second PCR was run for roughly 7 to 12 cycles. TCRdb reprocessed the 5' RACE reads with MiXCR, giving one entry per CDR3 protein. Of over 700,000 distinct CDR3 sequences in the sample, roughly 50% were seen once.

Sequencing was performed on blood. This TCR came from an elderly man in good health. The chain employs TRBV4-1 and TRBJ1-2; 7 bases are shared with TRBD1. This chain's CDR3 is CASSTPKGDRTNYGYTF. CDR3 DNA sequence: TGCGCCAGCAGCACTCCGAAAGGGGACAGAACTAACTATGGCTACACCTTC.